These T cell receptor beta chains were read from a single sample in a study of identical twins. In TCRdb, the 5' RACE reads were re-called with MiXCR into one record per CDR3 protein. The repertoire holds hundreds of thousands of distinct CDR3 sequences, 12% seen once, with just over 7% in the top ten. This sample also belongs to another study, concerning yellow fever vaccine responses in identical twins.

Material: CD8+ T cells sorted from blood. These TCRs come from a woman aged 18-29 years in good health. The CDR3 runs from the conserved cysteine through the conserved F or W. D genes are given only for firm matches. Expanded clones get a size class; other rows say once, few or many, or leave the size out.

12,TRBV2,TRBJ2-2,NA,few,TGTGCCAGCTGGACAGTAACCGGGGAGCTGTTTTTT,CASWTVTGELFF
16,TRBV7-9,TRBJ1-2,NA,few,TGTGCCAGCAGCTTAGATCGGGATGCCACCCACTATGGCTACACCTTC,CASSLDRDATHYGYTF
15,TRBV9,TRBJ1-4,NA,NA,TGTGCCAGCAGCGTAGGGGCGGGATTCGATGAAAAACTGTTTTTT,CASSVGAGFDEKLFF
15,TRBV20-1,TRBJ2-7,NA,NA,TGCAGTGCTAGGATGGGAGAGGCCTGGTTCTACGAGCAGTACTTC,CSARMGEAWFYEQYF
14,TRBV5-1,TRBJ2-3,TRBD1,few,TGCGCCAGCAGTCCGGGACAGTCGGCAGATACGCAGTATTTT,CASSPGQSADTQYF
13,TRBV29-1,TRBJ2-1,NA,few,TGCAGCGTTGTACAGGCCTCCTACAATGAGCAGTTCTTC,CSVVQASYNEQFF
15,TRBV28,TRBJ2-1,NA,NA,TGTGCCAGCAGGCCCGGTCCAGGGAGGAAAAATGAGCAGTTCTTC,CASRPGPGRKNEQFF
13,TRBV12-3/TRBV12-4,TRBJ1-2,NA,many,TGTGCCAGCAGCCCCGGGACCGCTAGCGGCTACACCTTC,CASSPGTASGYTF
15,TRBV28,TRBJ1-2,TRBD1,many,TGTGCCAGCAGTTTATGGGGGGACAGGGACTATGGCTACACCTTC,CASSLWGDRDYGYTF
17,TRBV12-3/TRBV12-4,TRBJ2-1,NA,NA,TGTGCCAGCAGTTTATCCTTTTCGACTATCACGAGGGATGAGCAGTTCTTC,CASSLSFSTITRDEQFF
16,TRBV7-9,TRBJ2-1,NA,NA,TGTGCCAGCCAGCTACCCCACGGGCGAGATAACAATGAGCAGTTCTTC,CASQLPHGRDNNEQFF
16,TRBV6-1,TRBJ2-3,NA,NA,TGTGCCAGCAGTGCGGACTGGCATACTAGCACAGATACGCAGTATTTT,CASSADWHTSTDTQYF
19,TRBV5-1,TRBJ2-3,TRBD2,few,TGCGCCAGCAGCTTGGGGCCCGGGAGACTAGCAGAATACACAGATACGCAGTATTTT,CASSLGPGRLAEYTDTQYF
15,TRBV3-1,TRBJ2-3,NA,NA,TGTGCCAGCAGCCAAGATTCAGGTCCCGCAGATACGCAGTATTTT,CASSQDSGPADTQYF
14,TRBV20-1,TRBJ2-7,NA,few,TGCAGTGCTTCCCGCGGACGGGAGCTTTACGAGCAGTACTTC,CSASRGRELYEQYF
14,TRBV13,TRBJ1-6,NA,NA,TGTGCCAGCAGCTTTACGGGTTTCAGTTCACCCCTCCACTTT,CASSFTGFSSPLHF
15,TRBV15,TRBJ2-2,NA,NA,TGTGCCACCAGCAGAGTTCCTAGCGCTACCGGGGAGCTGTTTTTT,CATSRVPSATGELFF
15,TRBV6-1,TRBJ2-5,NA,few,TGTGCCAGCAGCCGAACCGGGGCGGTACAAGAGACCCAGTACTTC,CASSRTGAVQETQYF
13,TRBV20-1,TRBJ2-1,NA,few,TGCAGTGCTAGAGTGGGACCTGTCTATGAGCAGTTCTTC,CSARVGPVYEQFF
15,TRBV7-3,TRBJ2-3,NA,few,TGTGCCAGCAGCTTAAAATATAGCTTGAGAGATACGCAGTATTTT,CASSLKYSLRDTQYF
14,TRBV5-1,TRBJ2-7,TRBD2,many,TGCGCCAGCGGATCCGGGACTAGCTCCTACGAGCAGTACTTC,CASGSGTSSYEQYF
16,TRBV10-3,TRBJ2-1,TRBD2,few,TGTGCCACCACCCCCGGACTAGCGGGAGTATACAATGAGCAGTTCTTC,CATTPGLAGVYNEQFF
18,TRBV3-1,TRBJ2-3,NA,NA,TGTGCCAGCAGCCAAGTGTCAGGGCCCAAAATAGACACAGATACGCAGTATTTT,CASSQVSGPKIDTDTQYF
15,TRBV7-2,TRBJ2-5,NA,many,TGTGCCAGCAGCCCTGGGCTGGGAGTAGGAGAGACCCAGTACTTC,CASSPGLGVGETQYF
18,TRBV4-1,TRBJ2-5,NA,few,TGCGCCAGCAGCCAAGATTCCGTAGTAGCTTGGGATGTAGAGACCCAGTACTTC,CASSQDSVVAWDVETQYF
12,TRBV2,TRBJ2-3,NA,NA,TGTGCCAGCTGTACGGGGGACCGAATACAGTATTTT,CASCTGDRIQYF
15,TRBV9,TRBJ2-3,TRBD2,NA,TGTGCCAGCAGCCCGGGACTAGCGAACACAGATACGCAGTATTTT,CASSPGLANTDTQYF
13,TRBV9,TRBJ2-7,NA,NA,TGTGCCAGCAGCCCCCCCTCCCCCTATGAGCAGTACTTC,CASSPPSPYEQYF
16,TRBV3-1,TRBJ2-1,NA,NA,TGTGCCAGCACCACCGGTATGGGAGCAAGCTACAATGAGCAGTTCTTC,CASTTGMGASYNEQFF
18,TRBV12-3/TRBV12-4,TRBJ2-5,TRBD1,NA,TGTGCCAGCAGTGGGGACAGCGAAGGTGGGGGTCTCCAAGAGACCCAGTACTTC,CASSGDSEGGGLQETQYF
14,TRBV2,TRBJ1-5,NA,NA,TGTGCCAGCAGTGATGGGGGGTGGGATCAGCCCCAGCATTTT,CASSDGGWDQPQHF
12,TRBV9,TRBJ2-2,NA,many,TGTGCCAGCAGCGTTGGCACCGGGGAGCTGTTTTTT,CASSVGTGELFF
15,TRBV11-2,TRBJ2-3,NA,NA,TGTGCCAGCAGCTTCTCAGCGGGTAGCACAGATACGCAGTATTTT,CASSFSAGSTDTQYF
13,TRBV2,TRBJ2-1,TRBD1,NA,TGTGCCAGCAGCCAGGGGGTGGTTTATGAGCAGTTCTTC,CASSQGVVYEQFF
14,TRBV19,TRBJ1-5,NA,few,TGTGCCAGTAGTATAGTGGTCTGGGCTGGGCCCCAGCATTTT,CASSIVVWAGPQHF
13,TRBV12-3/TRBV12-4,TRBJ2-7,TRBD2,NA,TGTGCCAGCAGAGCGGGAGGGCCCGTCGAGCAGTACTTC,CASRAGGPVEQYF
15,TRBV5-1,TRBJ2-3,TRBD2,many,TGCGCCAGCAGCTTGGAACTAGCGAACACAGATACGCAGTATTTT,CASSLELANTDTQYF
14,TRBV20-1,TRBJ2-7,TRBD1,few,TGCAGTGTTACGCACGGGACAGATTACTACGAGCAGTACTTC,CSVTHGTDYYEQYF
16,TRBV7-8,TRBJ2-2,TRBD2,few,TGTGCCAGCAGCTTTGGGGCGGGGGTTGACACCGGGGAGCTGTTTTTT,CASSFGAGVDTGELFF
16,TRBV7-8,TRBJ2-7,TRBD2,NA,TGTGCCAGCAGCCTCCGGGGGCTAGCGGGCCTCTACGAGCAGTACTTC,CASSLRGLAGLYEQYF
12,TRBV3-1,TRBJ2-3,NA,NA,TGTGCCAGCAGCCAAGGATCAGATACGCAGTATTTT,CASSQGSDTQYF
12,TRBV29-1,TRBJ1-6,NA,few,TGCAGCGTTGCAGGGGATAATTCACCCCTCCACTTT,CSVAGDNSPLHF
14,TRBV6-2/TRBV6-3,TRBJ2-1,NA,NA,TGTGCCAGCAGTTACGAGGGGGGGAGCGATGAGCAGTTCTTC,CASSYEGGSDEQFF
15,TRBV4-1,TRBJ2-7,TRBD2,few,TGCGCCAGCAGCCGCGCTAGCGGGGCCACCTACGAGCAGTACTTC,CASSRASGATYEQYF
15,TRBV9,TRBJ2-7,TRBD1,few,TGTGCCAGCAGCGTAGGTACAGGGGCAGCCTACGAGCAGTACTTC,CASSVGTGAAYEQYF
15,TRBV12-3/TRBV12-4,TRBJ2-1,TRBD2,many,TGTGCCAGCATTTCTTGGACTAGCGGGAGAAATGAGCAGTTCTTC,CASISWTSGRNEQFF
13,TRBV11-2,TRBJ2-1,TRBD2,NA,TGTGCCAGCAAGGGCGGGGGGAACCATGAGCAGTTCTTC,CASKGGGNHEQFF
15,TRBV10-3,TRBJ1-5,NA,few,TGTGCCATCAGTGAGGGCAGTTCTCCTAATCAGCCCCAGCATTTT,CAISEGSSPNQPQHF
13,TRBV10-1,TRBJ2-7,NA,NA,TGCGCCAGCAGTCCACTAGGGTCCTACGAGCAGTACTTC,CASSPLGSYEQYF
15,TRBV27,TRBJ1-5,NA,NA,TGTGCCAGCAGTTTACTGGCAGGGATCAATCAGCCCCAGCATTTT,CASSLLAGINQPQHF
15,TRBV4-2,TRBJ2-2,TRBD2,many,TGTGCCAGCAGCCCTGCTGGACTAGATGCTGGGGAGCTGTTTTTT,CASSPAGLDAGELFF
15,TRBV24-1,TRBJ1-5,NA,few,TGTGCCACCAGTGACCGGCGGGTTAGCAATCAGCCCCAGCATTTT,CATSDRRVSNQPQHF
15,TRBV9,TRBJ2-7,NA,NA,TGTGCCAGCAGCGTAGAAGGCAAGAGCTCCTACGAGCAGTACTTC,CASSVEGKSSYEQYF
14,TRBV4-1,TRBJ2-1,NA,few,TGCGCCAGCCAATCGGATACGGGAGCGGTTGAGCAGTTCTTC,CASQSDTGAVEQFF